The 8 T cell receptor beta chains below all came from one sample that was sequenced in a study of blood T cell repertoires in COVID-19. Assay used: immunoSEQ multiplex PCR; TCRdb lists only in-frame clones, some missing. Found here are about 20,000 clones, about 89% of them singletons; the top ten hold approximately 4%. Sequencing input: peripheral blood. The receptors here all came from a human donor in a cohort sampled during active COVID-19.

The chain recombines TRBV9 with TRBJ2-1, with 8 bases aligning to TRBD1. The CDR3 has 16 residues. Germline-derived CDR1 and CDR2 are SGDLS and YYNGEE. Trimming removed 0 bases from V and 6 bases from J; junction bases left unmatched: 8. The CDR3 sequence: CASSVDDRGSGNEQFF. The DNA for the CDR3 is TGTGCCAGCAGCGTAGACGACAGGGGATCGGGCAATGAGCAGTTCTTC.

This clone has just one count. The V and J genes are TRBV25-1 and TRBJ1-1; possible D gene TRBD1, 6 bases. The CDR3 length is 12 residues. Trimming cost V 3 bases and J 8 bases, with 10 bases left between them. CDR1 is MGHDK and CDR2 is SYGVNS in the germline V gene. The CDR3 loop is CASSELTGEAFF. In nucleotides, the CDR3 is TGTGCCAGCAGTGAGTTAACAGGGGAAGCTTTCTTT.

The chain uses TRBV18 and TRBJ2-5; D may be TRBD1 (7 bases). The V gene lost 5 bases and the J gene lost 0 bases, with 13 bases spanning the gap. The V gene's germline CDR1 is KGHSH and CDR2 LQKENI. The CDR3 is 15 amino acids. Here the CDR3 reads CASSAGTDYQETQYF. CDR3 DNA sequence: TGTGCCAGCTCAGCGGGGACAGACTACCAAGAGACCCAGTACTTC.

This chain connects TRBV12-3 or TRBV12-4 to TRBJ1-5; D gene unclear. CDR3 length equals 13 residues. V lost 3 bases and J 2 bases, leaving 5 bases between the germline ends. Written as DNA, the CDR3 is TGTGCCAGCAGTTTGAGGGGCAATCAGCCCCAGCATTTT. Its translation is CASSLRGNQPQHF.

The rearrangement uses TRBV6-4 and TRBJ2-2; D uncertain. CDR1 MRHNA and CDR2 SNTAGT come from the germline V gene. With 2 bases removed from V and 7 bases from J, the gap between germline ends came to 8 bases. The CDR3 spans 13 residues. The CDR3 loop reads CASSDLGGGELFF. CDR3 nucleotide sequence: TGTGCCAGCAGTGACCTAGGTGGCGGGGAGCTGTTTTTT.

This clone was picked up a small number of times. V usage is TRBV27 and J usage is TRBJ1-1; 9 positions agree with TRBD1. CDR3 length equals 14 residues. Germline V gene sequence: CDR1 MNHEY, CDR2 SMNVEV (reference sequence). V was clipped by 6 bases and J by 6 bases; unmatched bases: 8. DNA of the CDR3: TGTGCCAGCAGCCCCTCCGGGACAGGGTCTGAAGCTTTCTTT. This encodes CASSPSGTGSEAFF.

This chain links TRBV19 with TRBJ1-1, with TRBD1 matching 7 bases. From germline, CDR1 is LNHDA and CDR2 SQIVND (reference sequence). The CDR3 is made up of 16 amino acids. V shed 5 bases and J 5 bases; nucleotides not matched to a gene: 14. The CDR3 sequence is CASSPRTGQFGTEAFF. For the CDR3, the DNA is TGTGCCAGTAGTCCACGGACAGGCCAATTTGGTACTGAAGCTTTCTTT.

The rearrangement uses TRBV5-1 and TRBJ2-3; 7 bases are a match to TRBD2. The germline CDR1 and CDR2 sequences are SGHRS and YFSETQ. V lost 5 bases and J lost 4; bases outside the gene matches: 4. The CDR3 spans 13 residues. This CDR3 is CASRQTSPDTQYF. CDR3 DNA sequence: TGCGCCAGCAGACAGACTAGCCCAGATACGCAGTATTTT. The whole variable domain, remainder taken from reference TRBV5-1 and TRBJ2-3, is KAGVTQTPRYLIKTRGQQVTLSCSPISGHRSVSWYQQTPGQGLQFLFEYFSETQRNKGNFPGRFSGRQFSNSRSEMNVSTLELGDSALYLCASRQTSPDTQYFGPGTRLTVL.